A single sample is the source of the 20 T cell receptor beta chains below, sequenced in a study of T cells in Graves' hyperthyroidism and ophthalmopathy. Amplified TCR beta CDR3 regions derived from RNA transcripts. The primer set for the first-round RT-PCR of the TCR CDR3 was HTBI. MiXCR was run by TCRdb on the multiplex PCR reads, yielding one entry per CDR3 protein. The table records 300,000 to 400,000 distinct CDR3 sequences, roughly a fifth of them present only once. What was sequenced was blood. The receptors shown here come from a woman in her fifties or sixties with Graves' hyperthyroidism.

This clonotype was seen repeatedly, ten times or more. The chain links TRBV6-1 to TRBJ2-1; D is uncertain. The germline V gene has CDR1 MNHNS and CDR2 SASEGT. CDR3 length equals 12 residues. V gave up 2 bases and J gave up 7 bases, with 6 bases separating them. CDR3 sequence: CASSEIRNEQFF. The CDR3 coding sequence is TGTGCCAGCAGTGAAATTAGGAATGAGCAGTTCTTC.

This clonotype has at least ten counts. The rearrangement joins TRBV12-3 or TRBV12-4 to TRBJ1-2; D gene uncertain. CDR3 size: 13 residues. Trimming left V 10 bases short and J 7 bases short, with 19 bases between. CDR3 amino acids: CATLRDLGSGYTF. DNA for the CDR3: TGTGCCACCTTACGGGATCTGGGGAGTGGCTACACCTTC.

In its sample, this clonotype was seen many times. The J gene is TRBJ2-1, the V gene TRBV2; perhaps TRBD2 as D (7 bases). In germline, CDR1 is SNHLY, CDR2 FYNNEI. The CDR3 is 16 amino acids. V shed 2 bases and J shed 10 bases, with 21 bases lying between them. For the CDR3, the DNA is TGTGCCAGCAGTGAATCGACTGCGGGGGCTATGAAGGAGCAGTTCTTC. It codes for CASSESTAGAMKEQFF. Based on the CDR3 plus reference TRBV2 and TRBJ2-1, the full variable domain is EPEVTQTPSHQVTQMGQEVILRCVPISNHLYFYWYRQILGQKVEFLVSFYNNEISEKSEIFDDQFSVERPDGSNFTLKIRSTKLEDSAMYFCASSESTAGAMKEQFFGPGTRLTVL.

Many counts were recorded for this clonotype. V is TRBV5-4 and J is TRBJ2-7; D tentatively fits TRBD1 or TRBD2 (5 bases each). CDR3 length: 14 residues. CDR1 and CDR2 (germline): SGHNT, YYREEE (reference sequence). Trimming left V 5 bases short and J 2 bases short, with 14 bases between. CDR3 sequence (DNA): TGTGCCAGCAGTGGGGAACGGGGACCCTACGAGCAGTACTTC. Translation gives CASSGERGPYEQYF.

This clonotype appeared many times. In DNA form, the CDR3 reads TGTGCCAGCACCCCAGGAGGACACCGAGGAGGAGAAAAACTGTTTTTT. This translates into CASTPGGHRGGEKLFF. The chain combines TRBV3-1 with TRBJ1-4; D is perhaps TRBD1 (5 bases). With 7 bases removed from V and 8 bases from J, the gap between germline ends came to 23 bases. CDR3 size: 16 residues. Germline CDR1 is LGHDT and CDR2 is YNNKEL (reference sequence).

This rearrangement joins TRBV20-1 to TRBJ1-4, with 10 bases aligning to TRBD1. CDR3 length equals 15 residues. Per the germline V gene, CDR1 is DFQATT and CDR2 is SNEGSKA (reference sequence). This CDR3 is CSAGQGTATNEKLFF. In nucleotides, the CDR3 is TGCAGCGCGGGACAGGGGACCGCAACTAATGAAAAACTGTTTTTT.

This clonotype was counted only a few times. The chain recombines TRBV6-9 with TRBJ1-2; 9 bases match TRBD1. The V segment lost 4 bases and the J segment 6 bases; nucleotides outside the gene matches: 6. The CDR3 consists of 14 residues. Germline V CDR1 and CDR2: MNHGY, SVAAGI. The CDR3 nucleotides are TGTGCCAGCAGTTTGGGACAGGGAAGGGATGGCTACACCTTC. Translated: CASSLGQGRDGYTF.

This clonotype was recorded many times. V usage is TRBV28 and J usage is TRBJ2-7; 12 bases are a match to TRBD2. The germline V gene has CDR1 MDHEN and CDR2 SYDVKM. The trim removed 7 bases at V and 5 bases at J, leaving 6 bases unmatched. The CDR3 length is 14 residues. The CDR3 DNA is TGTGCCAGCACCGAATGGACTAGCGGGGACGAGCAGTACTTC. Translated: CASTEWTSGDEQYF.

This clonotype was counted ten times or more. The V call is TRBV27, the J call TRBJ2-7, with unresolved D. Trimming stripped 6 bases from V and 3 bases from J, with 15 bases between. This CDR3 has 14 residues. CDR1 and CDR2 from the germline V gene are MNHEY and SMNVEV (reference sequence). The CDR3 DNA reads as TGTGCCAGCAGCCTAACGGAGAACAGCTACGAGCAGTACTTC. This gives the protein CASSLTENSYEQYF.

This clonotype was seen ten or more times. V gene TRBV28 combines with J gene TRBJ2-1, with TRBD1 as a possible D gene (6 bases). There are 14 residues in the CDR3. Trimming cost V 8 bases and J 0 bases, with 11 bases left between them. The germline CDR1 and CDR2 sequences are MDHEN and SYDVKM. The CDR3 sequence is CASVSQGSYNEQFF. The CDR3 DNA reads TGTGCCAGCGTCTCACAGGGCTCCTACAATGAGCAGTTCTTC. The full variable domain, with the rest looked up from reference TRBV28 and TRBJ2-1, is DVKVTQSSRYLVKRTGEKVFLECVQDMDHENMFWYRQDPGLGLRLIYFSYDVKMKEKGDIPEGYSVSREKKERFSLILESASTNQTSMYLCASVSQGSYNEQFFGPGTRLTVL.

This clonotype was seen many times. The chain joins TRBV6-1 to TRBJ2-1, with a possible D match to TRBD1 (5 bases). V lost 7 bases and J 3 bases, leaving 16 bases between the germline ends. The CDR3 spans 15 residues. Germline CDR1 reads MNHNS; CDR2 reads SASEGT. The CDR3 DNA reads TGTGCCAGCACCGAAAGGGGCCCGTTCTACAATGAGCAGTTCTTC. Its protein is CASTERGPFYNEQFF.

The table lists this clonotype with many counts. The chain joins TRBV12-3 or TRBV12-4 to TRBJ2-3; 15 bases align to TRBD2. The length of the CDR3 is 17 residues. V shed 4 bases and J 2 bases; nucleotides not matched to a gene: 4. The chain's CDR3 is CASSSGLAGGPTDTQYF. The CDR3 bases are TGTGCCAGCAGTTCGGGACTAGCGGGAGGACCCACAGATACGCAGTATTTT.

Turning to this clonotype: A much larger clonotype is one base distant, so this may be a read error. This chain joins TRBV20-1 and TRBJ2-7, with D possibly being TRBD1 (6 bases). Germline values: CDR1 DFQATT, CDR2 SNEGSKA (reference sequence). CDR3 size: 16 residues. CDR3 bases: TGCGGTGCTAGAGATCTCTCGGGACAACTGATATACGAGCAGTACTTC. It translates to CGARDLSGQLIYEQYF.

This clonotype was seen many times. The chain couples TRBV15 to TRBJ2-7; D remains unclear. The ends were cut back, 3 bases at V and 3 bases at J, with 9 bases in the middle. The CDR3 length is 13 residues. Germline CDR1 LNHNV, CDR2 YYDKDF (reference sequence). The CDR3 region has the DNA TGTGCCACCAGCAGGGAAGACGGCTACGAGCAGTACTTC. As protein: CATSREDGYEQYF.

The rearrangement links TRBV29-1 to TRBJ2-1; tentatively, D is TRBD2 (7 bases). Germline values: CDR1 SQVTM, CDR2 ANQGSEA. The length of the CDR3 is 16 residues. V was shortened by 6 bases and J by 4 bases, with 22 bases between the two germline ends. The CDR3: CSVWVLGGGSYNEQFF. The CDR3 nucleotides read TGCAGCGTGTGGGTTTTAGGGGGAGGGTCTTACAATGAGCAGTTCTTC.

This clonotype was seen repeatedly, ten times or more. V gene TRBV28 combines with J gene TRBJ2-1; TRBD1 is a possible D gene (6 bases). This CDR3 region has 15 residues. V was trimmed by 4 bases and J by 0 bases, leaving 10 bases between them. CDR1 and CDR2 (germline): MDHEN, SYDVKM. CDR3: CASSSTRGSYNEQFF. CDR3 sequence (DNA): TGTGCCAGCAGTTCGACCAGGGGCTCCTACAATGAGCAGTTCTTC. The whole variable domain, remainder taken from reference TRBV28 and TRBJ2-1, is DVKVTQSSRYLVKRTGEKVFLECVQDMDHENMFWYRQDPGLGLRLIYFSYDVKMKEKGDIPEGYSVSREKKERFSLILESASTNQTSMYLCASSSTRGSYNEQFFGPGTRLTVL.

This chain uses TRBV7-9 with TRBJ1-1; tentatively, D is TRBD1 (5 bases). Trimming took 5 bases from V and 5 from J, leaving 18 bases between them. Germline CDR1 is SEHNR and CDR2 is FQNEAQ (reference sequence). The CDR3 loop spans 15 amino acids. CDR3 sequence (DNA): TGTGCCAGCAGCCACTCTTTAGGGGTAGGAACTGAAGCTTTCTTT. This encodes CASSHSLGVGTEAFF.

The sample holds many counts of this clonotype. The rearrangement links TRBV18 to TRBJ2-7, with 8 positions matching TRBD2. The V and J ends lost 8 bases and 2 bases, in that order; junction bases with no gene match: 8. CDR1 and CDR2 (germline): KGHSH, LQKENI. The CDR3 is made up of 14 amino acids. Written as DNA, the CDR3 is TGTGCCAGCAGCCCAACTAGCGGAGCCTACGAGCAGTACTTC. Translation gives CASSPTSGAYEQYF.

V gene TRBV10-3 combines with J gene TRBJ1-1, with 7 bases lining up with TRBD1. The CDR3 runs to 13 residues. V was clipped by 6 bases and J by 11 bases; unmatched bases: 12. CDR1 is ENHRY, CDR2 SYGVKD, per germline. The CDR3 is CAIRRDSSSGAFF. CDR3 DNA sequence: TGTGCCATCAGGAGGGACAGTTCTAGTGGGGCTTTCTTT.

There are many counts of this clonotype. CDR3 bases: TGCAGTGCTTTACGTCAGACTAGCGGACACAATGAGCAGTTCTTC. Protein sequence: CSALRQTSGHNEQFF. The chain has TRBV20-1 and TRBJ2-1; 9 nucleotides align to TRBD2. The length of the CDR3 is 15 residues. Trimming removed 5 bases from V and 5 bases from J; junction bases left unmatched: 10. Germline loops: CDR1 DFQATT, CDR2 SNEGSKA (reference sequence).